These 15 T cell receptor beta chains were sequenced from one sample in a study of T-cell memory formation after mild COVID-19. Each CDR3 protein gets one entry after TCRdb re-called the 5' RACE reads with MiXCR. The table shows about 210,000 distinct CDR3 sequences, with roughly 10% occurring only once. The specimen was PBMCs or a T cell subset sorted from them (not recorded which). The receptors derive from a man aged 18-30 years who had mild COVID-19 (a few samples of this study predate the infection). Cell type and time point are not known.

This sequence joins TRBV7-9 and TRBJ1-1; D not certain. Germline V CDR1 and CDR2: SEHNR, FQNEAQ (reference sequence). This CDR3 has 15 amino acids. V lost 5 bases and J lost 0, with 13 bases in between. The CDR3 spells CASSRPGRMNTEAFF. The DNA of the CDR3 is TGTGCCAGCAGCCGCCCCGGCAGGATGAACACTGAAGCTTTCTTT.

The table lists this clonotype with a few counts. The gene calls are TRBV5-1 and TRBJ1-5, with a possible D match to TRBD1 (5 bases). Trimming stripped 0 bases from V and 3 bases from J, with 7 bases between. The CDR3 totals 14 residues. Germline CDR1 is SGHRS and CDR2 is YFSETQ. The DNA for the CDR3 is TGCGCCAGCAGCTTGGGGGACCTCAATCAGCCCCAGCATTTT. This encodes CASSLGDLNQPQHF.

The chain links TRBV10-3 to TRBJ2-2; 8 bases align to TRBD1. Trimming cost V 8 bases and J 3 bases; bases outside gene matches: 8. Per the germline V gene, CDR1 is ENHRY and CDR2 is SYGVKD. The CDR3 is made up of 15 amino acids. As DNA, the CDR3 is TGTGCCATCGAACCCGGACAGGGATACACCGGGGAGCTGTTTTTT. It yields the protein CAIEPGQGYTGELFF.

This clonotype was detected only a few times. The chain joins TRBV4-2 to TRBJ1-4; TRBD1 matches 7 bases. This CDR3 comprises 15 residues. The ends lost 0 bases at V and 5 bases at J; junction bases unmatched: 3. Germline values: CDR1 LGHNA, CDR2 YNFKEQ. This CDR3 is CASSQDPGQNEKLFF. The CDR3 nucleotides read TGTGCCAGCAGCCAAGATCCGGGACAGAATGAAAAACTGTTTTTT.

A few counts support this clonotype. V is TRBV4-3 and J is TRBJ2-5; no firm D call. V was shortened by 2 bases and J by 5 bases, with 12 bases between the two germline ends. The germline V gene encodes CDR1 LGHNA and CDR2 YSLEER. The CDR3 has 14 residues. Written as DNA, the CDR3 is TGCGCCAGCAGCCAATTCTGGGGTGGGGAGACCCAGTACTTC. This encodes CASSQFWGGETQYF.

The chain combines TRBV7-2 with TRBJ1-1; D remains ambiguous. This CDR3 region has 14 residues. V lost 3 bases and J lost 4, with 12 bases in between. Germline-derived CDR1 and CDR2 are SGHTA and FQGNSA. The CDR3 DNA reads as TGTGCCAGCAGCTTCACGACCGCGGGCACTGAAGCTTTCTTT. Residues: CASSFTTAGTEAFF.

The chain links TRBV20-1 to TRBJ2-1; 10 bases fit TRBD2. Trimming at V came to 0 bases and at J to 9 bases, leaving 5 bases not matched to a gene. There are 14 residues in the CDR3. Germline V gives CDR1 DFQATT, CDR2 SNEGSKA (reference sequence). CDR3 residues: CSARDPIAGGEQFF. The CDR3 coding sequence is TGCAGTGCTAGAGATCCAATAGCGGGGGGTGAGCAGTTCTTC.

Only a few counts were recorded for this clonotype. V is TRBV7-6 and J is TRBJ2-2; TRBD2 matches 9 bases. Per the germline V gene, CDR1 is SGHVS and CDR2 is FNYEAQ. V shed 3 bases and J 6 bases; nucleotides not matched to a gene: 5. The CDR3 has 15 residues. CDR3 in DNA: TGTGCCAGCAGCTTGCGGGGGGGCTTGTCCGGGGAGCTGTTTTTT. It encodes CASSLRGGLSGELFF.

CDR3 loop: CASSSDSSNQPQHF. For the CDR3, the DNA is TGTGCCAGCAGCTCTGACTCTAGCAATCAGCCCCAGCATTTT. The V gene is TRBV4-2, the J gene TRBJ1-5; D not certain. Germline V gene lookup returns CDR1 LGHNA and CDR2 YNFKEQ. CDR3 length: 14 amino acids. V lost 5 bases to trimming and J lost 0 bases, with 8 bases between them.

This clonotype was counted a few times. V usage is TRBV20-1 and J usage is TRBJ2-4; 12 nucleotides align to TRBD2. Trimming took 6 bases from V and 9 from J; bases not matched to a gene: 15. From germline, CDR1 is DFQATT and CDR2 SNEGSKA (reference sequence). The CDR3 covers 16 residues. The DNA for the CDR3 is TGCAGTGCGCGGGGCGCTAGCGGGGGGGCGTTTGGCATTCAGTACTTC. Translated: CSARGASGGAFGIQYF.

In its sample, this clonotype was seen a few times. The chain recombines TRBV7-2 with TRBJ1-5; D is unclear. Germline lookup yields CDR1 SGHTA and CDR2 FQGNSA. V gave up 1 base and J gave up 7 bases, with 8 bases separating them. This CDR3 spans 13 amino acids. CDR3 region: CASSLVRGQPQHF. CDR3 nucleotide sequence: TGTGCCAGCAGCTTAGTCCGGGGACAGCCCCAGCATTTT.

This clonotype was observed a handful of times. The rearrangement joins TRBV6-5 to TRBJ1-4; D might be TRBD1 (5 bases). The V gene's germline CDR1 is MNHEY and CDR2 SVGAGI. Trimming removed 2 bases from V and 16 bases from J, with 14 bases in between. The CDR3 is 12 amino acids. CDR3 sequence (DNA): TGTGCCAGCAGTTACGCCGGGGGTTTCTGGTTTTTT. This codes for CASSYAGGFWFF.

The chain recombines TRBV5-1 with TRBJ1-4; TRBD1 matches at 10 bases. The germline gives CDR1 SGHRS, CDR2 YFSETQ. CDR3 length equals 18 residues. The J segment lost 0 bases and the V segment lost 9 bases, leaving 14 bases of the junction unmatched. The CDR3 loop reads CAKFDRDRGRATNEKLFF. Written as DNA, the CDR3 is TGCGCCAAATTTGACCGGGACAGGGGACGTGCAACTAATGAAAAACTGTTTTTT.

This clonotype has a count of ten or more. The rearrangement links TRBV10-3 to TRBJ2-1, with 9 nucleotides matching TRBD2. The germline gives CDR1 ENHRY, CDR2 SYGVKD. Trimming took 6 bases from V and 8 from J; bases not matched to a gene: 14. The CDR3 has 16 residues. CDR3 DNA: TGTGCCATCAGCGTGCCCTTTAGCGGGGGAGGCGATGAGCAGTTCTTC. Translated, it gives CAISVPFSGGGDEQFF.

The CDR3 spells CASSQDGTVNTEAFF. The CDR3, as DNA: TGCGCCAGCAGCCAAGATGGGACGGTGAACACTGAAGCTTTCTTT. The J gene is TRBJ1-1, the V gene TRBV4-1, with D possibly matching TRBD1 (5 bases). Trimming took 0 bases from V and 0 from J, leaving 8 bases between them. This CDR3 has 15 residues. Germline V gene lookup returns CDR1 MGHRA and CDR2 YSYEKL.